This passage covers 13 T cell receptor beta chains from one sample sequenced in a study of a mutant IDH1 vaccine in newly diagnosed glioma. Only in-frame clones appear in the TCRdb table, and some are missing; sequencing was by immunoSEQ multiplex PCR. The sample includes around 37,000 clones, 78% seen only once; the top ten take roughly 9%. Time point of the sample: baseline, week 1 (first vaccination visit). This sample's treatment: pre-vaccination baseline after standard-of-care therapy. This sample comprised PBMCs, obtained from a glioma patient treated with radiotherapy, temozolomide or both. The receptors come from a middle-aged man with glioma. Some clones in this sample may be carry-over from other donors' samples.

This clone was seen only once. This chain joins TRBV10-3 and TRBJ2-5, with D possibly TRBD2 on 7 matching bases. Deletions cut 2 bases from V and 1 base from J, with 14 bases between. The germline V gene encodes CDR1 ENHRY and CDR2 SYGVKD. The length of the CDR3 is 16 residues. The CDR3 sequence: CAISEIGGHLQETQYF. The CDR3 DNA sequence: TGTGCCATCAGTGAGATCGGGGGGCACCTCCAAGAGACCCAGTACTTC.

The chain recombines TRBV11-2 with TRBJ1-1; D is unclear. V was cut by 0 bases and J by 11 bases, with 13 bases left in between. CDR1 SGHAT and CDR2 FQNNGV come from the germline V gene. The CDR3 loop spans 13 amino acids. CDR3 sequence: CASSLDRARGAFF. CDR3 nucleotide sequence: TGTGCCAGCAGCTTAGATAGGGCCCGTGGGGCTTTCTTT. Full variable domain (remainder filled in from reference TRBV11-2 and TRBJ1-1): EAGVAQSPRYKIIEKRQSVAFWCNPISGHATLYWYQQILGQGPKLLIQFQNNGVVDDSQLPKDRFSAERLKGVDSTLKIQPAKLEDSAVYLCASSLDRARGAFFGQGTRLTVV.

The CDR3 loop reads CAISGNNSPLHF. DNA for the CDR3: TGTGCCATCAGTGGGAATAATTCACCCCTCCACTTT. The V call is TRBV10-3, the J call TRBJ1-6; D not resolved. CDR3 length equals 12 residues. Trimming left V 4 bases short and J 5 bases short, with 3 bases between. CDR1 ENHRY and CDR2 SYGVKD come from the germline V gene.

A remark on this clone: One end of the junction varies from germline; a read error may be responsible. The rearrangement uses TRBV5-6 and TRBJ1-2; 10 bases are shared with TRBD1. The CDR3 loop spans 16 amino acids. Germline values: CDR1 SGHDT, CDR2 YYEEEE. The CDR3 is CASSLGTGQGVSGYTF. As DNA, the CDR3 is TGTGCCAGCAGTTTGGGGACCGGACAGGGGGTTTCGGGCTACACCTTC.

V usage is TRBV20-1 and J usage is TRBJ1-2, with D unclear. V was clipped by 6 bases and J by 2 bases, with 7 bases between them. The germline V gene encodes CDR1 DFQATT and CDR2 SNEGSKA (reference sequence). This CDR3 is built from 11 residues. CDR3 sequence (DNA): TGCAGTGCGTACTGGAACTATGGCTACACCTTC. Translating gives CSAYWNYGYTF.

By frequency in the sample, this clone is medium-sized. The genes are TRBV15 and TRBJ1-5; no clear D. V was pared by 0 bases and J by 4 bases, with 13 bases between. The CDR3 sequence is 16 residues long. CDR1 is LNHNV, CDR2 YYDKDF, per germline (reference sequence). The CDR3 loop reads CATSRDLVVRNQPQHF. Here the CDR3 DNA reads TGTGCCACCAGCAGAGATCTGGTGGTCAGGAATCAGCCCCAGCATTTT.

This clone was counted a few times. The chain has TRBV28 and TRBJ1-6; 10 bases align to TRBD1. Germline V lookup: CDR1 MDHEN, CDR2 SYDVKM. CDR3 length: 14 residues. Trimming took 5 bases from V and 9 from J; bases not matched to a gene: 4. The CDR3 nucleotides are TGTGCCAGCAGTAAGACAGGGGGCTTTTCACCCCTCCACTTT. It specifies CASSKTGGFSPLHF. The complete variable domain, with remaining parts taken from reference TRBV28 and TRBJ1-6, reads DVKVTQSSRYLVKRTGEKVFLECVQDMDHENMFWYRQDPGLGLRLIYFSYDVKMKEKGDIPEGYSVSREKKERFSLILESASTNQTSMYLCASSKTGGFSPLHFGNGTRLTVT.

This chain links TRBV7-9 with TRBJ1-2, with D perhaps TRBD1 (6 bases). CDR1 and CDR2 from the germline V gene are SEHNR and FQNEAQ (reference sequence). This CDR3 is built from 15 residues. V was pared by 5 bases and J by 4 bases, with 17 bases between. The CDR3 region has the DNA TGTGCCAGCAGCCCGACAGGTGAGGCTAGCTATGGCTACACCTTC. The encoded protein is CASSPTGEASYGYTF. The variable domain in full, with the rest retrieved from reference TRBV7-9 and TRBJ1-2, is DTGVSQNPRHKITKRGQNVTFRCDPISEHNRLYWYRQTLGQGPEFLTYFQNEAQLEKSRLLSDRFSAERPKGSFSTLEIQRTEQGDSAMYLCASSPTGEASYGYTFGSGTRLTVV.

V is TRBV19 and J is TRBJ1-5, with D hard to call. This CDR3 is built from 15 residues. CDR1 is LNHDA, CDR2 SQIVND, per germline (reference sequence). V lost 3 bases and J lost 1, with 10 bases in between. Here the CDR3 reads CASSIGGASNQPQHF. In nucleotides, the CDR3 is TGTGCCAGTAGTATCGGCGGAGCCAGCAATCAGCCCCAGCATTTT.

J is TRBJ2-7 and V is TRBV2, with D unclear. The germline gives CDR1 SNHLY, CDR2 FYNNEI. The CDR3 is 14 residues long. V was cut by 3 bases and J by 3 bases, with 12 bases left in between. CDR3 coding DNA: TGTGCCAGCAGTGACCGGAGACACAACTACGAGCAGTACTTC. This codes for CASSDRRHNYEQYF.

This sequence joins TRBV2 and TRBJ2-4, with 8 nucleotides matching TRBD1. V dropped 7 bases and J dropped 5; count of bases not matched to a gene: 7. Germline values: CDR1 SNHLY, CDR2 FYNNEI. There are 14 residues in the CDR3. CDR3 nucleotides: TGTGCCAGCACTATGGACAGGGACGAAAACATTCAGTACTTC. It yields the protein CASTMDRDENIQYF.

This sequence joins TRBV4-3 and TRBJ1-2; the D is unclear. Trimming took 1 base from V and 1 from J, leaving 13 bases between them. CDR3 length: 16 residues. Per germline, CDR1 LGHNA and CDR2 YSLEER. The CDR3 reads CASSQVWSEDNYGYTF. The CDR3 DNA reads TGCGCCAGCAGCCAAGTGTGGTCCGAGGATAACTATGGCTACACCTTC.

The CDR3 reads CAWRNSLNTEAFF. DNA for the CDR3: TGTGCCTGGAGAAATTCCCTGAACACTGAAGCTTTCTTT. The V and J genes are TRBV30 and TRBJ1-1; D gene unclear. The CDR3 covers 13 residues. With 3 bases removed from V and 0 bases from J, the gap between germline ends came to 8 bases. The germline V gene encodes CDR1 GTSNPN and CDR2 SVGIG (reference sequence). Using reference TRBV30 and TRBJ1-1 for the parts outside the CDR3, the full variable domain is SQTIHQWPATLVQPVGSPLSLECTVEGTSNPNLYWYRQAAGRGLQLLFYSVGIGQISSEVPQNLSASRPQDRQFILSSKKLLLSDSGFYLCAWRNSLNTEAFFGQGTRLTVV.